Sequencing of this T cell receptor beta chain was carried out in a study of STAT5B mutations in CD4+ large granular lymphocyte leukemia. Study-wide results and limits: Top patient clones used TRBV06 genes more often: 8/27 versus 2/35 in controls.

TCRdb keeps only in-frame clones here, not all; method: immunoSEQ multiplex PCR. The sample yields 30,000 to 35,000 clones, 88% seen once. Germline CDR1 SQVTM, CDR2 ANQGSEA. Trimming shortened V by 6 bases and J by 6 bases, and 23 bases separated the two germline ends. The CDR3 totals 15 residues. With regard to this clone: The antigen remains unidentified.

The chain couples TRBV29-1 to TRBJ1-1, with D perhaps TRBD1 (5 bases). Material: CD4+ T cells from blood buffy coats. The sequence came from a human donor in good health. The CDR3 bases are TGCAGCGTGAGGGATTACGGGGGGTCGTACCCTGAAGCTTTCTTT. Translation: CSVRDYGGSYPEAFF.